The 3 T cell receptor beta chains presented below share a single source sample, sequenced in a study of CD8 T cells in Susac syndrome. RNA in amounts of roughly 0.5 to 1 ug was reverse transcribed with random hexamers. TCRdb ran MiXCR on the immunoSEQ multiplex PCR reads and lists one entry per CDR3 protein. This sample has under 250,000 distinct CDR3 sequences; roughly 95% occur once, and the top ten carry 0.055% to 0.075%. Sequences were obtained from CD4+ T cells from PBMCs. These receptor sequences come from a human donor with multiple sclerosis.

In this sample, this clonotype turned up once. This chain joins TRBV23-1 and TRBJ1-1; D call uncertain. TRBV23-1 counts as an open reading frame of uncertain function. The CDR3 spans 12 residues. The V end lost 6 bases, the J end lost 2 bases, and 7 bases lay between the germline ends. For the CDR3, the DNA is TGCGCCAGCAGAACAAGTAACACTGAAGCTTTCTTT. Its translation: CASRTSNTEAFF.

V is TRBV5-1 and J is TRBJ2-2, with D uncertain. With 4 bases removed from V and 4 bases from J, the gap between germline ends came to 8 bases. CDR3 size: 13 residues. Per the germline V gene, CDR1 is SGHRS and CDR2 is YFSETQ. The CDR3 region has the DNA TGCGCCAGCAGCCCTTCGGGCACCGGGGAGCTGTTTTTT. The encoded protein is CASSPSGTGELFF.

CDR3 in amino acids: CASSTGTGAGQPQHF. The CDR3 DNA reads TGTGCCAGTAGTACCGGGACAGGGGCCGGTCAGCCCCAGCATTTT. The chain joins TRBV19 to TRBJ1-5; 10 bases align to TRBD1. From germline, CDR1 is LNHDA and CDR2 SQIVND (reference sequence). This CDR3 is 15 amino acids long. The junction had 6 bases not matched to a gene; V was cut back by 4 bases and J by 6 bases.